The 27 T cell receptor beta chains given below trace back to one sample, sequenced in a study of vaccination and CD4 T cells after COVID-19. TCRdb processed the PCR reads anew with MiXCR; each CDR3 protein has one entry. The table records some 21,000 distinct CDR3 sequences, about 60% of them present only once. The sequenced sample was CD4+ T cells from blood, obtained before SARS-CoV-2 vaccination. The receptors derive from a human donor who had recovered from COVID-19.

The chain employs TRBV28 and TRBJ1-1, with 8 nucleotides matching TRBD1. Germline CDR1 MDHEN, CDR2 SYDVKM. Germline trimming cut 3 bases from V and 0 bases from J; bases unmatched to any gene: 18. The CDR3 extends over 20 amino acids. In nucleotides, the CDR3 is TGTGCCAGCAGTTTGTCCCTCCGCCGGCAGGGGGCACGGGTGAACACTGAAGCTTTCTTT. This gives the protein CASSLSLRRQGARVNTEAFF.

This clonotype appeared a single time. The junction departs from germline at one end; a sequencing error may be responsible. This chain links TRBV20-1 with TRBJ2-3; 7 bases match TRBD1. CDR1 and CDR2 (germline): DFQATT, SNEGSKA (reference sequence). The CDR3 covers 13 residues. In nucleotides, the CDR3 is TGCAGTGCGAAGGGAGTTGGGACAGATACGCAGTATTTC. It translates to CSAKGVGTDTQYF.

The chain is built from TRBV7-8 and TRBJ1-2; D is undetermined. CDR3 size: 15 residues. The germline V and J ends were trimmed by 5 bases and 2 bases, with 15 bases remaining between them. The germline V gene encodes CDR1 SGHVS and CDR2 FQNEAQ. CDR3 nucleotides: TGTGCCAGCAGCGCCCGGCTCCGGAAGAACTATGGCTACACCTTC. It is translated as CASSARLRKNYGYTF.

This rearrangement joins TRBV6-2 or TRBV6-3 to TRBJ2-3; D not certain. The V gene's germline CDR1 is MNHEY and CDR2 SVGEGT. The CDR3 runs 15 residues. Trimming cost V 2 bases and J 2 bases, with 11 bases left between them. The CDR3 sequence: CASSYVGPTTDTQYF. In nucleotides, the CDR3 is TGTGCCAGCAGTTACGTAGGACCAACCACAGATACGCAGTATTTT.

This chain uses TRBV19 with TRBJ1-1; 8 bases line up with TRBD1. This CDR3 has 13 amino acids. The V and J ends lost 6 bases and 10 bases, in that order; junction bases with no gene match: 10. The germline gives CDR1 LNHDA, CDR2 SQIVND (reference sequence). CDR3 coding DNA: TGTGCCAGTAGCACCGGACAGGGTTTACGAGCTTTCTTT. This gives the protein CASSTGQGLRAFF.

This clonotype was recorded once. The chain has TRBV19 and TRBJ1-5; TRBD1 matches at 10 bases. Trimming at V came to 6 bases and at J to 1 base, leaving 3 bases not matched to a gene. CDR1 and CDR2 (germline): LNHDA, SQIVND (reference sequence). The CDR3 runs 15 residues. The CDR3 sequence: CASSRQGASNQPQHF. CDR3 nucleotides: TGTGCCAGTAGCAGACAGGGGGCGAGCAATCAGCCCCAGCATTTT.

V gene TRBV20-1 combines with J gene TRBJ1-6; 10 nucleotides match TRBD1. V trimming: 6 bases; J trimming: 9 bases; junction bases outside the gene matches: 5. The CDR3 has 13 residues. Germline V gene lookup returns CDR1 DFQATT and CDR2 SNEGSKA (reference sequence). CDR3 protein: CSAPRDRGSPLHF. CDR3 DNA: TGCAGTGCGCCCCGGGACAGGGGTTCACCCCTCCACTTT.

The rearrangement uses TRBV20-1 and TRBJ1-1; D unclear. Germline V CDR1 and CDR2: DFQATT, SNEGSKA (reference sequence). This CDR3 spans 12 amino acids. The V end lost 1 base, the J end lost 8 bases, and 11 bases lay between the germline ends. The DNA for the CDR3 is TGCAGTGCTAGAGTCCCGGCGGAGGAAGCTTTCTTT. The encoded protein is CSARVPAEEAFF.

The J gene is TRBJ1-6, the V gene TRBV27; a weak D match, TRBD1 (5 bases). In germline, CDR1 is MNHEY, CDR2 SMNVEV (reference sequence). The CDR3 length is 15 residues. Trimming removed 1 base at V and 8 bases at J, with 12 bases between. CDR3 amino acids: CASSLYGGKDSPLHF. The CDR3 DNA sequence: TGTGCCAGCAGTTTATACGGGGGGAAGGATTCACCCCTCCACTTT.

The chain is built from TRBV20-1 and TRBJ2-5, with 13 bases fitting TRBD2. Germline loops: CDR1 DFQATT, CDR2 SNEGSKA (reference sequence). Trimming took 3 bases from V and 3 from J; bases not matched to a gene: 7. The CDR3 covers 16 residues. The CDR3 loop is CSASPGLAGVKETQYF. The CDR3 DNA sequence: TGCAGTGCTAGTCCCGGACTAGCGGGAGTAAAAGAGACCCAGTACTTC.

The CDR3 DNA reads as TGTGCCAGTAGCGAGACAGGGGGCGGGGAGACCCAGTACTTC. Its translation is CASSETGGGETQYF. The V call is TRBV19, the J call TRBJ2-5, with 10 bases identical to TRBD1. V gave up 6 bases and J gave up 5 bases; unmatched junction bases: 6. Germline CDR1 is LNHDA and CDR2 is SQIVND (reference sequence). This CDR3 contains 14 residues. Full variable domain (missing parts from reference TRBV19 and TRBJ2-5): DGGITQSPKYLFRKEGQNVTLSCEQNLNHDAMYWYRQDPGQGLRLIYYSQIVNDFQKGDIAEGYSVSREKKESFPLTVTSAQKNPTAFYLCASSETGGGETQYFGPGTRLLVL.

The chain recombines TRBV28 with TRBJ2-5; D possibly matches TRBD1 or TRBD2 (6 bases each). CDR3 length: 16 residues. The V end was cut by 2 bases, the J end by 1 base, with 14 bases between. Germline CDR1 and CDR2: MDHEN and SYDVKM. CDR3 DNA: TGTGCCAGCAGTTTAAACGGACGGGGGCCCCAAGAGACCCAGTACTTC. This translates into CASSLNGRGPQETQYF.

The J gene is TRBJ1-1, the V gene TRBV2; no clear D gene. CDR1 is SNHLY, CDR2 FYNNEI, per germline. Trimming pared 6 bases from V and 4 bases from J, leaving 21 bases between. The CDR3 runs to 16 residues. The CDR3 spells CASSQSPAPRSTEAFF. CDR3 sequence (DNA): TGTGCCAGCAGCCAGAGCCCCGCCCCGAGGAGCACTGAAGCTTTCTTT.

The chain carries TRBV5-6 and TRBJ2-5; D might be TRBD2 (5 bases). Germline V CDR1 and CDR2: SGHDT, YYEEEE. The CDR3 loop spans 17 amino acids. V lost 0 bases to trimming and J lost 1 base, with 16 bases between them. Here the CDR3 DNA reads TGTGCCAGCAGCTTGGGCCGGACCCGGGGTCGCCAAGAGACCCAGTACTTC. Amino acids: CASSLGRTRGRQETQYF.

This clonotype was counted only a few times. This chain joins TRBV19 and TRBJ1-1, with 8 nucleotides matching TRBD1. The CDR3 covers 13 residues. The V and J ends lost 3 bases and 4 bases, in that order; junction bases with no gene match: 1. Germline CDR1 LNHDA, CDR2 SQIVND (reference sequence). CDR3 bases: TGTGCCAGTAGTATCACAGGGGGCACTGAAGCTTTCTTT. This sequence encodes CASSITGGTEAFF.

This clonotype was found a few times. CDR3 residues: CASSLRTGVGQPQHF. In DNA form, the CDR3 reads TGTGCCAGCAGTTTGCGGACAGGGGTCGGTCAGCCCCAGCATTTT. This sequence joins TRBV28 and TRBJ1-5, with 9 nucleotides matching TRBD1. The length of the CDR3 is 15 residues. With 3 bases clipped from V and 6 bases from J, the junction kept 6 bases outside the gene matches. The V gene's germline CDR1 is MDHEN and CDR2 SYDVKM.

The chain is built from TRBV6-1 and TRBJ1-2; D is uncertain. Trimming took 0 bases from V and 1 from J, leaving 6 bases between them. The CDR3 covers 14 residues. Germline V gene data show CDR1 as MNHNS and CDR2 as SASEGT. The CDR3 DNA reads as TGTGCCAGCAGTGAAGCCTTAGTTAACTATGGCTACACCTTC. Translated, it gives CASSEALVNYGYTF.

The chain recombines TRBV5-4 with TRBJ2-5; no clear D. Trimming cost V 0 bases and J 5 bases, with 5 bases left between them. CDR3 length: 12 residues. Germline lookup yields CDR1 SGHNT and CDR2 YYREEE (reference sequence). CDR3 DNA: TGTGCCAGCAGCTTGGGCTTGGAGACCCAGTACTTC. It translates to CASSLGLETQYF.

The chain links TRBV7-3 to TRBJ2-1, with a weak D call TRBD2 (5 bases). Trimming pared 1 base from V and 8 bases from J, leaving 12 bases between. Per the germline V gene, CDR1 is SGHTA and CDR2 is FQGTGA. There are 14 residues in the CDR3. CDR3 DNA: TGTGCCAGCAGCTTAAGCGGGCTTGACGATGAGCAGTTCTTC. Its protein is CASSLSGLDDEQFF.

The chain couples TRBV6-2 or TRBV6-3 to TRBJ2-1, with D possibly matching TRBD2 (5 bases). The V end was cut by 8 bases, the J end by 5 bases, with 10 bases between. The CDR3 sequence is 12 residues long. Germline V gene data show CDR1 as MNHEY and CDR2 as SVGEGT. CDR3 in amino acids: CASWERNNEQFF. In nucleotides, the CDR3 is TGTGCCAGCTGGGAGCGGAACAATGAGCAGTTCTTC.

The chain combines TRBV6-1 with TRBJ1-4; TRBD1 is a possible D gene (5 bases). CDR3 length: 14 residues. Per the germline V gene, CDR1 is MNHNS and CDR2 is SASEGT. V shed 6 bases and J shed 4 bases, with 12 bases lying between them. This chain's CDR3 is CASRRGSLNEKLFF. The DNA for the CDR3 is TGTGCCAGCAGGAGGGGCAGCCTTAATGAAAAACTGTTTTTT.

CDR3 residues: CASSQRTSLSNEQFF. The CDR3 DNA follows: TGCGCCAGCAGCCAACGGACATCCTTGAGCAATGAGCAGTTCTTC. The chain uses TRBV4-3 and TRBJ2-1, with D possibly being TRBD1 (5 bases). The CDR3 is 15 amino acids. Trimming left V 2 bases short and J 6 bases short, with 14 bases between. Germline values: CDR1 LGHNA, CDR2 YSLEER.

This chain uses TRBV25-1 with TRBJ1-5; D is unclear. Germline CDR1 and CDR2: MGHDK and SYGVNS. The CDR3 extends over 13 amino acids. V lost 3 bases and J 0 bases, leaving 3 bases between the germline ends. In nucleotides, the CDR3 is TGTGCCAGCAGTGAGAATAGCAATCAGCCCCAGCATTTT. Its translation: CASSENSNQPQHF. Variable domain in full (rest from reference TRBV25-1 and TRBJ1-5): EADIYQTPRYLVIGTGKKITLECSQTMGHDKMYWYQQDPGMELHLIHYSYGVNSTEKGDLSSESTVSRIRTEHFPLTLESARPSHTSQYLCASSENSNQPQHFGDGTRLSIL.

The genes are TRBV5-4 and TRBJ1-6, with D possibly TRBD1 on 5 matching bases. V was clipped by 1 base and J by 9 bases, with 11 bases between them. Germline V gene sequence: CDR1 SGHNT, CDR2 YYREEE (reference sequence). The CDR3 is made up of 14 amino acids. Here the CDR3 DNA reads TGTGCCAGCAGCTTGTTCCAGGGAGGTTCACCCCTCCACTTT. Encoded protein: CASSLFQGGSPLHF.

The chain carries TRBV7-9 and TRBJ2-2; D remains ambiguous. Deletions cut 0 bases from V and 1 base from J, with 12 bases between. CDR1 SEHNR and CDR2 FQNEAQ come from the germline V gene (reference sequence). This CDR3 comprises 17 residues. The CDR3 DNA is TGTGCCAGCAGCTTAGCGCGAAATTTCAAGAACACCGGGGAGCTGTTTTTT. As protein: CASSLARNFKNTGELFF.

V is TRBV20-1 and J is TRBJ1-4, with D perhaps TRBD1 (5 bases). V shed 5 bases and J shed 2 bases, with 15 bases lying between them. This CDR3 has 15 amino acids. Germline V gene lookup returns CDR1 DFQATT and CDR2 SNEGSKA (reference sequence). CDR3 DNA: TGCAGTGCTCACTCTAGCGGGACTACTAATGAAAAACTGTTTTTT. This encodes CSAHSSGTTNEKLFF.

The chain is built from TRBV12-1 and TRBJ1-5; no DNA check was done on the table's D call, TRBD1. TRBV12-1 is shown as a pseudogene. CDR3 size: 15 residues. The CDR3 here is CASSFGGASNQPQHF. CDR3 DNA sequence: TGTGCCAGCAGCTTTGGGGGGGCCAGCAATCAGCCCCAGCATTTT.